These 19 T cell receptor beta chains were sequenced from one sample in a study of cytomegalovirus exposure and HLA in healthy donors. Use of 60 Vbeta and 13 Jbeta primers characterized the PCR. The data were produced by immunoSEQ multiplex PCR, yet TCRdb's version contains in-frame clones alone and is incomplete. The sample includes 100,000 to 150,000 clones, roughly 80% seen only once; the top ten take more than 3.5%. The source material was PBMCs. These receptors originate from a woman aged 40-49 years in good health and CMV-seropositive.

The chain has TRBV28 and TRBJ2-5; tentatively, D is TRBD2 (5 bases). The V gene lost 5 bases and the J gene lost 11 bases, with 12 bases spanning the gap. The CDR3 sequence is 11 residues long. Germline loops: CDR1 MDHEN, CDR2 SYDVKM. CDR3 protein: CASSPPGEQYF. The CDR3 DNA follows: TGTGCCAGCAGTCCCCCCGGGGAGCAGTACTTC.

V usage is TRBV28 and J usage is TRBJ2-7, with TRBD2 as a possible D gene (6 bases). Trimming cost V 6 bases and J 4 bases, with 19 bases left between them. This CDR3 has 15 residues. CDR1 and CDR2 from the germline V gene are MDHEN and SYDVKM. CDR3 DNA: TGTGCCAGCAGCCTCCCCGGGGGACCAGATTACGAGCAGTACTTC. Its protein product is CASSLPGGPDYEQYF.

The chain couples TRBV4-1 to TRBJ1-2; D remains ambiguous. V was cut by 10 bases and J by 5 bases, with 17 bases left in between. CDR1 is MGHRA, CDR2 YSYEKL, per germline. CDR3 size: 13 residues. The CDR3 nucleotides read TGCGCCACGGGGAAAGAGGGTGGGTATGGCTACACCTTC. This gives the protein CATGKEGGYGYTF.

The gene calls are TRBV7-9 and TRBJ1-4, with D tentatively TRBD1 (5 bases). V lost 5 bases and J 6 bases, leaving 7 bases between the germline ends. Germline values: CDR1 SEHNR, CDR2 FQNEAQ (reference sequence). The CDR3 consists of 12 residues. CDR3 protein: CASSPGDEKLFF. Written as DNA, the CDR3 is TGTGCCAGCAGCCCGGGGGATGAAAAACTGTTTTTT.

The CDR3 bases are TGTGCCAGCAGCCCCTCACTAGCGACAGATACGCAGTATTTT. Translation: CASSPSLATDTQYF. This chain links TRBV11-2 with TRBJ2-3, with 7 nucleotides matching TRBD2. This CDR3 is 14 amino acids long. J gave up 3 bases and V 5 bases, and 5 bases lay outside the gene matches. Germline-derived CDR1 and CDR2 are SGHAT and FQNNGV.

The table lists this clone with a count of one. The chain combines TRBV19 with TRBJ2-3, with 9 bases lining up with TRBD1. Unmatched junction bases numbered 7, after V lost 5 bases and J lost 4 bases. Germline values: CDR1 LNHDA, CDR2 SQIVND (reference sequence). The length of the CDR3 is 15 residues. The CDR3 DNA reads TGTGCCAGTAGTGATTTTGGGACAGGGCCAGATACGCAGTATTTT. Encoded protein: CASSDFGTGPDTQYF.

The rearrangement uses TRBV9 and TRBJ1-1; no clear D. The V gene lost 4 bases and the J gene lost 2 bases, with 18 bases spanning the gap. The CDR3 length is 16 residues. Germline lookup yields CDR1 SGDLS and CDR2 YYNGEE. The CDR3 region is CASSPREGVGNTEAFF. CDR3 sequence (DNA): TGTGCCAGCAGCCCGAGGGAGGGTGTTGGTAACACTGAAGCTTTCTTT.

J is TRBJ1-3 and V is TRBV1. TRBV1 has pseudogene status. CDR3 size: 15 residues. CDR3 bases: TGCACCAGCAGCCAGGGGGGGTCGTCTGGAAACACCATATATTTT. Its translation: CTSSQGGSSGNTIYF.

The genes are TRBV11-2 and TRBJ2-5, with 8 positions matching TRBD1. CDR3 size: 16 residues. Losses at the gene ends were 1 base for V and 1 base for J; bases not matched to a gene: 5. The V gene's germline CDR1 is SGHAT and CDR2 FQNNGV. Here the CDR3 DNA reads TGTGCCAGCAGCTTAGTTGGGACAGGAGCCCAAGAGACCCAGTACTTC. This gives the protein CASSLVGTGAQETQYF.

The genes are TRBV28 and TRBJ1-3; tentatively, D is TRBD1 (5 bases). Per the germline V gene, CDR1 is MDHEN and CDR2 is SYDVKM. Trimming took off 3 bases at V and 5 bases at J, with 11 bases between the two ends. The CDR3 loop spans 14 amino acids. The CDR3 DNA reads TGTGCCAGCAGTTTCCAGGGCCAGAGAAACACCATATATTTT. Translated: CASSFQGQRNTIYF.

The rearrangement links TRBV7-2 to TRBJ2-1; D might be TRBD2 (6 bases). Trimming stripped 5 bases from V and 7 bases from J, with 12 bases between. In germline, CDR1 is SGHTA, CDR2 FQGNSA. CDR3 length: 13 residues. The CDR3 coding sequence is TGTGCCAGCAGCCTCAACGGACTAAATGAGCAGTTCTTC. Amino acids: CASSLNGLNEQFF. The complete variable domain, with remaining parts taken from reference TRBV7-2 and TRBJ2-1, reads GAGVSQSPSNKVTEKGKDVELRCDPISGHTALYWYRQSLGQGLEFLIYFQGNSAPDKSGLPSDRFSAERTGGSVSTLTIQRTQQEDSAVYLCASSLNGLNEQFFGPGTRLTVL.

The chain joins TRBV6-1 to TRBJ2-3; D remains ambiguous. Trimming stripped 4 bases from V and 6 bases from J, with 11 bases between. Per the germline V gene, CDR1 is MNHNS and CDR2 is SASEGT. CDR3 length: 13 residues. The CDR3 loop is CASSVIAWDTQYF. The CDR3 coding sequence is TGTGCCAGCAGTGTAATCGCGTGGGATACGCAGTATTTT.

The CDR3 DNA reads TGCGCCAGCAGCTTGGCCCGGGCGGGAGGGAATGAGCAGTTCTTC. This translates into CASSLARAGGNEQFF. This sequence joins TRBV5-1 and TRBJ2-1; 9 nucleotides line up with TRBD2. CDR1 SGHRS and CDR2 YFSETQ come from the germline V gene. CDR3 length equals 15 residues. Unmatched junction bases numbered 5, after V lost 0 bases and J lost 7 bases.

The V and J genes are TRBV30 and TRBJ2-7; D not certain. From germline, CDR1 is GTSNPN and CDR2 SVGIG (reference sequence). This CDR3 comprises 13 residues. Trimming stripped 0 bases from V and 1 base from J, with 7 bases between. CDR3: CAWSVSRSYEQYF. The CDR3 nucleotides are TGTGCCTGGAGTGTGTCCCGGTCCTACGAGCAGTACTTC.

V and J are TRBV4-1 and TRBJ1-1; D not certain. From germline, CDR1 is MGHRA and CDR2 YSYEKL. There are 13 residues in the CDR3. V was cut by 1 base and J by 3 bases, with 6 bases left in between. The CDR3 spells CASSQGRDTEAFF. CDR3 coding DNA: TGCGCCAGCAGCCAAGGGAGGGACACTGAAGCTTTCTTT.

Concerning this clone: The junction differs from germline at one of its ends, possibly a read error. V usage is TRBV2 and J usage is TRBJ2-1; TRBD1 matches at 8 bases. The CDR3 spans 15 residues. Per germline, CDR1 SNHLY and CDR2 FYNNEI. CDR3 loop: CASREDRGSYNEQFF. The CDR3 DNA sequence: TGTGCCAGCAGGGAAGACAGGGGAAGCTACAATGAGCAGTTCTTC. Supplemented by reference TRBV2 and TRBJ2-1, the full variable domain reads EPEVTQTPSHQVTQMGQEVILRCVPISNHLYFYWYRQILGQKVEFLVSFYNNEISEKSEIFDDQFSVERPDGSNFTLKIRSTKLEDSAMYFCASREDRGSYNEQFFGPGTRLTVL.

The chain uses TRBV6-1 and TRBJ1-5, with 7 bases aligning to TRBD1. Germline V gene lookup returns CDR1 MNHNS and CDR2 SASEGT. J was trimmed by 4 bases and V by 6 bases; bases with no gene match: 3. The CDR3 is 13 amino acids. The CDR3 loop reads CASRRDSNQPQHF. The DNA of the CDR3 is TGTGCCAGCAGAAGGGACAGTAATCAGCCCCAGCATTTT.

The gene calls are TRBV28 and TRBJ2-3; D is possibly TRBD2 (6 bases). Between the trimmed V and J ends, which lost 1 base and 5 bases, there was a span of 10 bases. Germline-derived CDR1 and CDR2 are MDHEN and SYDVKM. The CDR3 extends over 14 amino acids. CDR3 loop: CASSLYPGGDTQYF. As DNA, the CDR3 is TGTGCCAGCAGTTTATACCCCGGGGGAGATACGCAGTATTTT.

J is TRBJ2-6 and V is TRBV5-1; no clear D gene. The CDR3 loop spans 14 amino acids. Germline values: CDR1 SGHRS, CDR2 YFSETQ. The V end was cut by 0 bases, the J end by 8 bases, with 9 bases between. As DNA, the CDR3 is TGCGCCAGCAGCTTGGTTCAGGCGTCCAACGTCCTGACTTTC. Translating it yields CASSLVQASNVLTF.